Shown below are 17 T cell receptor beta chains from a single sample sequenced in a study of shared clonotypes between healthy human individuals. Sequenced by immunoSEQ multiplex PCR; TCRdb stores in-frame clones only, minus some. This table has 1 million to 1.2 million clones, roughly 80% appearing once. The sequenced sample was memory CD4+ T cells from PBMCs. Subset indicated: CD45RA-negative fraction. All receptors derive from a man between 18 and 35 years old in good health. Some clones in this sample may be carry-over from other donors' samples.

There are many counts of this clone. The chain combines TRBV7-2 with TRBJ2-1; D possibly corresponds to TRBD1 (6 bases). This CDR3 has 14 amino acids. Germline V gene sequence: CDR1 SGHTA, CDR2 FQGNSA. V shed 5 bases and J shed 9 bases, with 17 bases lying between them. The CDR3 region has the DNA TGTGCCAGCAGCCCGAACCGCCGGGACATTGAGCAGTTCTTC. It yields the protein CASSPNRRDIEQFF.

The gene calls are TRBV4-2 and TRBJ2-7; 10 bases agree with TRBD2. The V gene end was trimmed by 3 bases and the J gene end by 4 bases; junction bases not matched to a gene: 9. Germline CDR1 reads LGHNA; CDR2 reads YNFKEQ. CDR3 size: 16 residues. DNA of the CDR3: TGTGCCAGCAGCCAGCACAGGGCTAGCGGGAGTTACGAGCAGTACTTC. This translates into CASSQHRASGSYEQYF.

The J gene is TRBJ1-1, the V gene TRBV28, with D unclear. Trimming left V 5 bases short and J 7 bases short, with 17 bases between. CDR1 is MDHEN, CDR2 SYDVKM, per germline. The CDR3 totals 14 residues. CDR3 nucleotides: TGTGCCAGCAGTCCAACACGGAGCCGAGATGAAGCTTTCTTT. This gives the protein CASSPTRSRDEAFF.

The rearrangement uses TRBV4-1 and TRBJ2-1, with 7 nucleotides matching TRBD1. Trimming cost V 1 base and J 4 bases; bases outside gene matches: 1. The CDR3 is 14 residues long. Germline V gene data show CDR1 as MGHRA and CDR2 as YSYEKL. The CDR3 region has the DNA TGCGCCAGCAGCCAAGGACAGGGATACAATGAGCAGTTCTTC. This gives the protein CASSQGQGYNEQFF.

V usage is TRBV7-6 and J usage is TRBJ2-6, with a tentative D call TRBD2 (6 bases). Germline V CDR1 and CDR2: SGHVS, FNYEAQ. The CDR3 consists of 14 residues. V was shortened by 5 bases and J by 2 bases, with 7 bases between the two germline ends. The CDR3 sequence is CASSRRAGANVLTF. The CDR3 coding sequence is TGTGCCAGCAGCCGGAGGGCTGGGGCCAACGTCCTGACTTTC.

The chain carries TRBV6-5 and TRBJ2-7; D is ambiguous. Germline V gives CDR1 MNHEY, CDR2 SVGAGI. V shed 5 bases and J shed 3 bases, with 14 bases lying between them. The CDR3 sequence is 14 residues long. Here the CDR3 DNA reads TGTGCCAGCAGTAGACTTGTTTTCGTCTACGAGCAGTACTTC. Its protein is CASSRLVFVYEQYF.

V gene TRBV6-4 combines with J gene TRBJ2-7; perhaps TRBD1 as D (5 bases). CDR3 length: 13 amino acids. Germline-derived CDR1 and CDR2 are MRHNA and SNTAGT. The V end lost 9 bases, the J end lost 10 bases, and 22 bases lay between the germline ends. The chain's CDR3 is CASSRVLGQEQYF. In DNA form, the CDR3 reads TGTGCCAGTAGCCGAGTTTTAGGACAAGAACAGTACTTC.

The chain has TRBV6-1 and TRBJ1-2; 7 positions agree with TRBD1. V gave up 6 bases and J gave up 4 bases; unmatched junction bases: 8. Germline CDR1 MNHNS, CDR2 SASEGT. The CDR3 is 14 residues long. The CDR3 here is CASRGRGVSYGYTF. CDR3 DNA: TGTGCCAGCAGGGGCAGGGGGGTATCCTATGGCTACACCTTC.

The chain recombines TRBV5-6 with TRBJ1-6; D gene ambiguous. The CDR3 sequence is 15 residues long. Trimming took off 4 bases at V and 4 bases at J, with 12 bases between the two ends. Germline loops: CDR1 SGHDT, CDR2 YYEEEE. The CDR3 DNA follows: TGTGCCAGCAGCCGCCGAGGGTTGTATAATTCACCCCTCCACTTT. Translation: CASSRRGLYNSPLHF.

This clone was counted only a few times. This chain links TRBV12-5 with TRBJ2-3, with D perhaps assigned TRBD1 or TRBD2 (5 bases each). The germline V and J ends were trimmed by 7 bases and 0 bases, with 11 bases remaining between them. Germline CDR1 LGHNT, CDR2 FRNRAP. The CDR3 is 14 residues long. DNA of the CDR3: TGTGCTAGTGCCCGGGACGGAAGCACAGATACGCAGTATTTT. Amino acids: CASARDGSTDTQYF.

The gene calls are TRBV27 and TRBJ2-2; 9 bases are a match to TRBD2. Germline CDR1 and CDR2: MNHEY and SMNVEV (reference sequence). CDR3 length: 16 amino acids. The ends lost 6 bases at V and 5 bases at J; junction bases unmatched: 10. CDR3 amino acids: CASSRFSGSETGELFF. In DNA form, the CDR3 reads TGTGCCAGCAGCCGCTTTAGCGGGAGTGAGACCGGGGAGCTGTTTTTT.

On this clone itself: This is likely an artifact of a read error, given a far larger clone one base away. The rearrangement joins TRBV7-3 to TRBJ2-7; tentatively, D is TRBD2 (6 bases). The CDR3 sequence is 15 residues long. The germline gives CDR1 SGHTA, CDR2 FQGTGA. In DNA, the CDR3 is TGTGCCAGCAGCTCTCAAGGCGGGGAAGCCTACGAGCAGCACTTC. Amino acid sequence: CASSSQGGEAYEQHF.

The CDR3 nucleotides read TGCGCCAGCACCCTCGCAATCCCGACATACAATGAGCAGTTCTTC. Translating it yields CASTLAIPTYNEQFF. This chain uses TRBV5-1 with TRBJ2-1; D uncertain. Trimming shortened V by 6 bases and J by 4 bases, and 17 bases separated the two germline ends. Germline V CDR1 and CDR2: SGHRS, YFSETQ. This CDR3 contains 15 residues.

In its sample, this clone was seen a few times. This rearrangement joins TRBV9 to TRBJ1-1; weak D call: TRBD1 (5 bases). Germline values: CDR1 SGDLS, CDR2 YYNGEE. This CDR3 spans 13 amino acids. Deletions cut 5 bases from V and 4 bases from J, with 12 bases between. DNA of the CDR3: TGTGCCAGCAGTTTGGGGGGGACCACTGAAGCTTTCTTT. Its protein is CASSLGGTTEAFF. Using reference TRBV9 and TRBJ1-1 for the parts outside the CDR3, the full variable domain is DSGVTQTPKHLITATGQRVTLRCSPRSGDLSVYWYQQSLDQGLQFLIQYYNGEERAKGNILERFSAQQFPDLHSELNLSSLELGDSALYFCASSLGGTTEAFFGQGTRLTVV.

This clone was counted only a few times. The chain uses TRBV2 and TRBJ2-7; D possibly corresponds to TRBD1 (7 bases). CDR1 is SNHLY and CDR2 is FYNNEI in the germline V gene. The CDR3 is made up of 13 amino acids. The ends were cut back, 6 bases at V and 5 bases at J, with 14 bases in the middle. CDR3 residues: CASRIQGRNEQYF. The DNA for the CDR3 is TGTGCCAGCAGGATACAGGGGAGGAACGAGCAGTACTTC.

The J gene is TRBJ2-1, the V gene TRBV6-6, with TRBD2 matching 10 bases. The CDR3 loop spans 16 amino acids. After removal of 0 bases from V and 7 bases from J, the junction contained 6 bases not matched to a gene. Germline values: CDR1 MNHNY, CDR2 SVGAGI (reference sequence). CDR3 residues: CASSYSNLAGVNEQFF. The CDR3 DNA reads TGTGCCAGCAGTTACTCGAATCTAGCGGGAGTGAATGAGCAGTTCTTC.

This chain connects TRBV7-3 to TRBJ1-1; 11 nucleotides align to TRBD1. Germline CDR1 and CDR2: SGHTA and FQGTGA. This CDR3 region has 15 residues. The ends lost 2 bases at V and 2 bases at J; junction bases unmatched: 1. CDR3 DNA sequence: TGTGCCAGCAGCTTAGGGACAGGGGGAAACACTGAAGCTTTCTTT. It encodes CASSLGTGGNTEAFF.